Presented here are 25 T cell receptor beta chains from one specimen sequenced in a study of OX40 agonist ivuxolimab in advanced cancers. TCRdb's table, derived via immunoSEQ multiplex PCR, lists solely in-frame clones and lacks some. The sample holds approximately 100,000 clones, approximately 86% seen once. Specimen: CD4+ or CD8+ T cells sorted from blood, collected in a trial of the OX40 agonist ivuxolimab. The receptors derive from an adult with an advanced solid tumor such as melanoma, head and neck, liver or kidney cancer.

In nucleotides, the CDR3 is TGTGCCAGCAGCTTGCGACTAGCGGGAGGGCTCTATGAGCAGTTCTTC. It is translated as CASSLRLAGGLYEQFF. This rearrangement joins TRBV7-8 to TRBJ2-1; TRBD2 aligns across 14 bases. Germline V lookup: CDR1 SGHVS, CDR2 FQNEAQ. With 3 bases clipped from V and 8 bases from J, the junction kept 6 bases outside the gene matches. The CDR3 is made up of 16 amino acids.

This chain connects TRBV11-2 to TRBJ1-2; D is perhaps TRBD1 (5 bases). The germline V gene has CDR1 SGHAT and CDR2 FQNNGV. The CDR3 sequence is 15 residues long. Trimming removed 5 bases from V and 4 bases from J, with 17 bases in between. CDR3 DNA: TGTGCCAGCAGCGCATTCCGGGGCTCCCGCTATGGCTACACCTTC. This translates into CASSAFRGSRYGYTF.

The CDR3 reads CASSFPFRREVGETQYF. CDR3 sequence (DNA): TGTGCCAGCAGCTTCCCCTTTAGGCGGGAGGTCGGGGAGACCCAGTACTTC. J is TRBJ2-5 and V is TRBV7-9, with 8 bases identical to TRBD2. The CDR3 spans 17 residues. V was clipped by 3 bases and J by 5 bases; unmatched bases: 14. The germline CDR1 and CDR2 sequences are SEHNR and FQNEAQ (reference sequence).

This chain connects TRBV5-8 to TRBJ1-4; D gene uncertain. Deletions cut 4 bases from V and 3 bases from J, with 10 bases between. This CDR3 is built from 14 residues. Germline assignment: CDR1 SGHTS and CDR2 YDEGEE. The CDR3 coding sequence is TGTGCCAGCAGCCCGTGGGTTGCTAATGAAAAACTGTTTTTT. Translation: CASSPWVANEKLFF.

J is TRBJ2-3 and V is TRBV19; D is possibly TRBD1 or TRBD2 (5 bases each). CDR3 length: 16 amino acids. V gave up 5 bases and J gave up 2 bases, with 17 bases separating them. Germline loops: CDR1 LNHDA, CDR2 SQIVND (reference sequence). In DNA form, the CDR3 reads TGTGCCAGTAGTTTCCGCCGGGACGATAACACAGATACGCAGTATTTT. It is translated as CASSFRRDDNTDTQYF.

The rearrangement uses TRBV6-5 and TRBJ1-2; 8 nucleotides agree with TRBD1. The germline V gene encodes CDR1 MNHEY and CDR2 SVGAGI. The CDR3 covers 14 residues. V dropped 6 bases and J dropped 4; count of bases not matched to a gene: 7. CDR3 region: CASRPTGTGYGYTF. In DNA form, the CDR3 reads TGTGCCAGCAGACCTACCGGGACAGGCTATGGCTACACCTTC.

This clone was picked up one time. The V call is TRBV10-2, the J call TRBJ2-7, with 8 bases aligning to TRBD1. V lost 2 bases to trimming and J lost 2 bases; unmatched junction nucleotides: 5. Looked up from germline, CDR1 is WSHSY and CDR2 is SAAADI. The CDR3 totals 15 residues. The CDR3, as DNA: TGCGCCAGCAGTGAGGGGGACAGGCTAACCTACGAGCAGTACTTC. It specifies CASSEGDRLTYEQYF.

The chain employs TRBV11-2 and TRBJ2-5; D is undetermined. Gene TRBJ2-7 matches the end of the DNA better, so the J call may be wrong. The V gene's germline CDR1 is SGHAT and CDR2 FQNNGV. The CDR3 runs to 15 residues. In DNA, the CDR3 is TGTGCCAGCAGCCTGATGGTTTTTAGCTCCTACGAGCAGTACTTC. This encodes CASSLMVFSSYEQYF.

This clone was detected once. The rearrangement links TRBV2 to TRBJ2-7; D is perhaps TRBD2 (6 bases). The CDR3 has 14 residues. With 7 bases removed from V and 10 bases from J, the gap between germline ends came to 23 bases. The germline gives CDR1 SNHLY, CDR2 FYNNEI. CDR3 sequence (DNA): TGTGCCAGCACTGGGGAGGCCCAACCAAGACTTCAGTACTTC. Amino acid sequence: CASTGEAQPRLQYF.

The rearrangement links TRBV7-9 to TRBJ1-2; 7 nucleotides line up with TRBD1. Looked up from germline, CDR1 is SEHNR and CDR2 is FQNEAQ (reference sequence). CDR3 length equals 16 residues. Unmatched junction bases numbered 13, after V lost 5 bases and J lost 4 bases. CDR3 in DNA: TGTGCCAGCAGCCGGGAAGACAGGGCCTATGGCTATGGCTACACCTTC. It specifies CASSREDRAYGYGYTF. Drawing the rest from reference TRBV7-9 and TRBJ1-2, the complete variable domain is DTGVSQNPRHKITKRGQNVTFRCDPISEHNRLYWYRQTLGQGPEFLTYFQNEAQLEKSRLLSDRFSAERPKGSFSTLEIQRTEQGDSAMYLCASSREDRAYGYGYTFGSGTRLTVV.

The chain combines TRBV7-9 with TRBJ2-1, with 8 bases lining up with TRBD1. The CDR3 is 14 amino acids. After removal of 6 bases from V and 3 bases from J, the junction contained 4 bases not matched to a gene. Germline values: CDR1 SEHNR, CDR2 FQNEAQ (reference sequence). DNA of the CDR3: TGTGCCAGCAGGTCAGGGGGCGACTACAATGAGCAGTTCTTC. Encoded protein: CASRSGGDYNEQFF.

V usage is TRBV5-1 and J usage is TRBJ2-3, with 8 bases aligning to TRBD1. This CDR3 region has 16 residues. Germline CDR1 and CDR2: SGHRS and YFSETQ. J was trimmed by 0 bases and V by 0 bases; bases with no gene match: 3. The CDR3, as DNA: TGCGCCAGCAGCTTGGGGACAGGGACTAGCACAGATACGCAGTATTTT. This codes for CASSLGTGTSTDTQYF.

CDR3 DNA sequence: TGTGCCAGCAGCCCTTCGACCAATGAGCAGTTCTTC. Translated, it gives CASSPSTNEQFF. The J gene is TRBJ2-1, the V gene TRBV7-3; D gene ambiguous. The germline CDR1 and CDR2 sequences are SGHTA and FQGTGA. V lost 5 bases and J 6 bases, leaving 8 bases between the germline ends. This CDR3 spans 12 amino acids.

The table lists this clone with a few counts. The rearrangement joins TRBV5-3 to TRBJ1-2; 9 bases are a match to TRBD1. TRBV5-3 is classed as an ORF, of uncertain function. The CDR3 extends over 20 amino acids. J gave up 1 base and V 1 base, and 17 bases lay outside the gene matches. The CDR3 nucleotides are TGTGCCAGAAGCTTGATTGGTCTCTGGACAGGGGAACAATTTAACTATGGCTACACCTTC. Residues: CARSLIGLWTGEQFNYGYTF.

This chain links TRBV27 with TRBJ2-7, with 8 nucleotides matching TRBD2. Germline CDR1 MNHEY, CDR2 SMNVEV (reference sequence). The CDR3 sequence is 18 residues long. The J segment lost 0 bases and the V segment lost 6 bases, leaving 16 bases of the junction unmatched. In DNA, the CDR3 is TGTGCCAGCAGATCTAAGGGGCTAGCGGGTCTGGCCTCCTACGAGCAGTACTTC. Protein: CASRSKGLAGLASYEQYF.

J is TRBJ1-2 and V is TRBV27; TRBD1 matches at 10 bases. The CDR3 runs to 17 residues. V lost 2 bases and J lost 2; bases outside the gene matches: 8. Germline V lookup: CDR1 MNHEY, CDR2 SMNVEV (reference sequence). Here the CDR3 DNA reads TGTGCCAGCAGTTTAACCGGGACAGGGGAACGGAACTATGGCTACACCTTC. Residues: CASSLTGTGERNYGYTF.

J is TRBJ2-7 and V is TRBV5-1, with TRBD1 matching 10 bases. From germline, CDR1 is SGHRS and CDR2 YFSETQ. V shed 2 bases and J 5 bases; nucleotides not matched to a gene: 7. CDR3 length: 15 residues. The CDR3, as DNA: TGCGCCAGCAGCTTTAGGGGGACAGGGGCAAACGAGCAGTACTTC. It yields the protein CASSFRGTGANEQYF. The full variable domain, with the rest looked up from reference TRBV5-1 and TRBJ2-7, is KAGVTQTPRYLIKTRGQQVTLSCSPISGHRSVSWYQQTPGQGLQFLFEYFSETQRNKGNFPGRFSGRQFSNSRSEMNVSTLELGDSALYLCASSFRGTGANEQYFGPGTRLTVT.

This chain links TRBV10-3 with TRBJ2-7, with D possibly called TRBD1 or TRBD2 (5 bases each). This CDR3 spans 14 amino acids. V lost 6 bases and J 0 bases, leaving 12 bases between the germline ends. Germline V gives CDR1 ENHRY, CDR2 SYGVKD. Here the CDR3 DNA reads TGTGCCATCAGAGGGACGGCTGACTCCTACGAGCAGTACTTC. It yields the protein CAIRGTADSYEQYF.

The chain recombines TRBV12-5 with TRBJ2-2; D gene ambiguous. The CDR3 extends over 14 amino acids. With 2 bases removed from V and 5 bases from J, the gap between germline ends came to 9 bases. CDR1 and CDR2 from the germline V gene are LGHNT and FRNRAP. CDR3 sequence reads: CASGLMGMTGELFF. In DNA, the CDR3 is TGTGCTAGTGGTTTGATGGGGATGACCGGGGAGCTGTTTTTT.

This clone came up once. V and J are TRBV7-9 and TRBJ1-4; no clear D gene. Germline loops: CDR1 SEHNR, CDR2 FQNEAQ (reference sequence). The CDR3 consists of 15 residues. Trimming stripped 6 bases from V and 1 base from J, with 12 bases between. This chain's CDR3 is CASSSLTGTNEKLFF. As DNA, the CDR3 is TGTGCCAGCAGTTCCCTGACTGGAACTAATGAAAAACTGTTTTTT.

The J gene is TRBJ2-3, the V gene TRBV7-9; no definite D call. Germline values: CDR1 SEHNR, CDR2 FQNEAQ (reference sequence). The CDR3 covers 11 residues. The V gene lost 8 bases and the J gene lost 2 bases, with 5 bases spanning the gap. The CDR3 is CASLDTDTQYF. The CDR3 bases are TGTGCCAGCTTAGACACAGATACGCAGTATTTT.

In this sample, this clone turned up once. The V call is TRBV5-1, the J call TRBJ1-3; unclear D gene. V was trimmed by 0 bases and J by 2 bases, leaving 9 bases between them. There are 15 residues in the CDR3. Germline V gives CDR1 SGHRS, CDR2 YFSETQ. In DNA form, the CDR3 reads TGCGCCAGCAGCTTGGGGGGTAGGACTGGAAACACCATATATTTT. Residues: CASSLGGRTGNTIYF.

This clone was seen a single time. This chain uses TRBV11-3 with TRBJ2-5; D ambiguous. This CDR3 has 11 amino acids. Germline V gene data show CDR1 as SGHNT and CDR2 as YENEEA. The V end was cut by 5 bases, the J end by 5 bases, with 6 bases between. CDR3 residues: CASSQEETQYF. For the CDR3, the DNA is TGTGCCAGCAGCCAGGAGGAGACCCAGTACTTC.

The chain couples TRBV28 to TRBJ2-3; no definite D call. The CDR3 covers 16 residues. The V gene lost 3 bases and the J gene lost 1 base, with 14 bases spanning the gap. Germline V gives CDR1 MDHEN, CDR2 SYDVKM. CDR3 sequence: CASSLRWRSGTDTQYF. CDR3 sequence (DNA): TGTGCCAGCAGTTTGAGGTGGAGATCGGGCACAGATACGCAGTATTTT.

The rearrangement joins TRBV11-2 to TRBJ2-5, with 9 nucleotides matching TRBD2. The DNA end lines up better with TRBJ2-7; the J call may be wrong. Germline CDR1 is SGHAT and CDR2 is FQNNGV. The CDR3 has 14 amino acids. This CDR3 reads CASRSTSGGGEQYF. Here the CDR3 DNA reads TGTGCCAGCAGGTCGACTAGCGGAGGGGGCGAGCAGTACTTC.